A single T cell receptor (beta chain) is shown here with its context. Its antigen is not yet known. No clone much larger than this one lies a single base away; base qualities are absent. The sample belongs to a study of T cell changes during pregnancy in multiple sclerosis (dated by TCRdb to between 2019 and 2020). Regarding the complete study: The study examined how the T cell repertoire changed over the course of pregnancy in women with multiple sclerosis.

Trimming removed 2 bases from V and 1 base from J; the gene matches leave 6 bases unexplained. Its CDR3 holds 16 amino acids, cysteine through phenylalanine. Just the 48-base CDR3 DNA is kept, in frame starting at base 1. Via the germline V gene (reference sequence), CDR1 is SGHNT and CDR2 YYREEE. Libraries were built with the immunoSEQ multiplex PCR assay. In its TCRdb copy, this immuneACCESS table keeps in-frame sequences only and misses some clones. Where compared with another copy, unresolved V genes explain less than half of these, and the others have no known cause. The table for this sample lists roughly 40,000 clones; just over 90% of them were counted only once. The ten largest account for over 0.4% of the sample.

The V gene is TRBV5-4 and the J gene is TRBJ2-3; 8 central bases correspond to TRBD2. Sequenced material: CD4+ T cells from peripheral blood mononuclear cells, taken in the first trimester of pregnancy. This sequence was found in a female donor in good health, enrolled as a control in a pregnancy study. The sequence in DNA is TGTGCCAGCAGCTTCGGACTAGCTGACGGCACAGATACGCAGTATTTT. Its translation reads: CASSFGLADGTDTQYF.